This note documents a single T cell receptor (beta chain) sequence. No antigen is known for it. This entry comes from a study of cytomegalovirus exposure and HLA in healthy donors. General study results and limits: In an earlier analysis, in roughly 600 donors, most V segments appeared productive either ~90% or ~30% of the time. Rarity characterized most TCR sequences, yet some public TCRs appeared in many donors.

A multiplex PCR was run with 60 Vbeta primers and 13 Jbeta primers. Clones were read by immunoSEQ multiplex PCR, and TCRdb kept only the in-frame ones, dropping some. The profile covers approximately 160,000 clones, with 65% to 80% appearing a single time and 2% to 3% taken by the ten largest. There are 14 residues in the CDR3. The V gene lost 3 bases and the J gene lost 0 bases, with 9 bases spanning the gap. CDR1 is SGHDT, CDR2 YYEEEE, per germline. The sequence was collected from a woman aged 40 to 50 in good health and CMV-seropositive. V gene TRBV5-6 combines with J gene TRBJ1-1; D unresolved. Material: PBMCs. The chain's CDR3 is CASSSTRVNTEAFF. The CDR3 DNA reads as TGTGCCAGCAGCTCGACTAGGGTGAACACTGAAGCTTTCTTT.